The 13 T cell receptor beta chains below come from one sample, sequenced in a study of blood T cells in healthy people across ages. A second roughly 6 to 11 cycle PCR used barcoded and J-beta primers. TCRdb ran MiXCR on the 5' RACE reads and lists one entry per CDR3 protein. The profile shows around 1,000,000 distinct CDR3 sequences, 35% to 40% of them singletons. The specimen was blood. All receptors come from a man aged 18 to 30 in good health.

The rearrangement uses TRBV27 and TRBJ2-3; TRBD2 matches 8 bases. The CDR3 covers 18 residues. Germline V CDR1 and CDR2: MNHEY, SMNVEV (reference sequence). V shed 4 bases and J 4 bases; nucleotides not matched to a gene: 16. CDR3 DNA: TGTGCCAGCAGTTATCTCCCTAAAAGCGGGAGCCTAGCAGATACGCAGTATTTT. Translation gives CASSYLPKSGSLADTQYF.

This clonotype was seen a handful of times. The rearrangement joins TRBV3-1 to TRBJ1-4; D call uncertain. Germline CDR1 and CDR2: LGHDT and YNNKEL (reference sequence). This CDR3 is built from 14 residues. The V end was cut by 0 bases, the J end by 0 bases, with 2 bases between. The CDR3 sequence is CASSQDATNEKLFF. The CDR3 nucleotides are TGTGCCAGCAGCCAAGATGCAACTAATGAAAAACTGTTTTTT.

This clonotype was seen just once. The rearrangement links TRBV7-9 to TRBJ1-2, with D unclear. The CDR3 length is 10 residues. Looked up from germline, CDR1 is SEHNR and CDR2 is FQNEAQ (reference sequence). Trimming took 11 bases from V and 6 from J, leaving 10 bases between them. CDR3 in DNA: TGTGCCCAACGGCTAAATGGCTACACCTTC. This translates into CAQRLNGYTF.

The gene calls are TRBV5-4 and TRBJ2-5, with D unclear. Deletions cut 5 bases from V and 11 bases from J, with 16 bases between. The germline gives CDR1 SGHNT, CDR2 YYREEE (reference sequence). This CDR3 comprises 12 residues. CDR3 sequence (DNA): TGTGCCAGCAGTTTTAACAGAAATGAGCAGTACTTC. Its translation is CASSFNRNEQYF.

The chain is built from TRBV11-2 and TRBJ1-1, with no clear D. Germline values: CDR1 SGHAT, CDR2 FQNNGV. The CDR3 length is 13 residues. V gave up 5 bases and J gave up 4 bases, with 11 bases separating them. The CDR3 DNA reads TGTGCCAGCAGCCGCCCCACAGTCACTGAAGCTTTCTTT. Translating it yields CASSRPTVTEAFF.

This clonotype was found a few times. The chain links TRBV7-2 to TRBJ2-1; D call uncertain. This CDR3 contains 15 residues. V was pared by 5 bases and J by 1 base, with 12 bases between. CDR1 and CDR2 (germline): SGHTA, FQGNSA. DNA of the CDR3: TGTGCCAGCAGCCCCGGCCAATTTTCCTACAATGAGCAGTTCTTC. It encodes CASSPGQFSYNEQFF.

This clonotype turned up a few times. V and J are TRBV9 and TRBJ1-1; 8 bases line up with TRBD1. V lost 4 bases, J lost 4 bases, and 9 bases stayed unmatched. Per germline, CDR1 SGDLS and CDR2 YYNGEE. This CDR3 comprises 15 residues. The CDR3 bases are TGTGCCAGCAGCAACCGACAGGGGAGAGGCACTGAAGCTTTCTTT. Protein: CASSNRQGRGTEAFF.

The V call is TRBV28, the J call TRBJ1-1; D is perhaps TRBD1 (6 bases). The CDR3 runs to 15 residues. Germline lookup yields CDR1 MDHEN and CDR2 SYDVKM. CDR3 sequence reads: CGARGTPGENTEAFF. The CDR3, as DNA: TGTGGGGCCCGGGGCACCCCAGGGGAGAACACTGAAGCTTTCTTT.

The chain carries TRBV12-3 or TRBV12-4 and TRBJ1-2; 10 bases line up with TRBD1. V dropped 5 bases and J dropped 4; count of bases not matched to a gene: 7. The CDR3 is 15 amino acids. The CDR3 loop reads CASSRSGQGIYGYTF. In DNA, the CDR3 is TGTGCCAGCAGTAGATCGGGACAGGGGATCTATGGCTACACCTTC.

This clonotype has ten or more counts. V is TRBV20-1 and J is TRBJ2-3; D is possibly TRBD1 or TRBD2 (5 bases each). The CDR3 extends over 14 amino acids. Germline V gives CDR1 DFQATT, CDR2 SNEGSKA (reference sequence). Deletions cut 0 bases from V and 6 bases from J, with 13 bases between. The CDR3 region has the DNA TGCAGTGCTAGAGACGGGACCAGACTGGATACGCAGTATTTT. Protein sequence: CSARDGTRLDTQYF.

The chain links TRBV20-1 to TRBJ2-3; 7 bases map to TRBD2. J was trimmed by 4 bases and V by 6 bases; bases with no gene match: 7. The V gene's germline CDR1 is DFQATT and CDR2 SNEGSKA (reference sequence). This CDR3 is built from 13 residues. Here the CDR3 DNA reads TGCAGTGCCCTCTTACGGGGGGCAGATACGCAGTATTTT. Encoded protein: CSALLRGADTQYF.

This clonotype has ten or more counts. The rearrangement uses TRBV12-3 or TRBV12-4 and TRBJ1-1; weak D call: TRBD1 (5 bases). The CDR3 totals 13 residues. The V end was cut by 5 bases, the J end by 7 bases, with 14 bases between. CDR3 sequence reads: CASSVGGRSEAFF. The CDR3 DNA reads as TGTGCCAGCAGTGTGGGGGGACGGAGTGAAGCTTTCTTT.

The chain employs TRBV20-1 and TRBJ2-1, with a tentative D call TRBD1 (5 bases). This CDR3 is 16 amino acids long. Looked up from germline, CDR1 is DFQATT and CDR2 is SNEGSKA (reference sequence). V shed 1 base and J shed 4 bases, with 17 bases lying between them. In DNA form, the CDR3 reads TGCAGTGCTAGAGGGTCCCAGGGCAGGGCATACAATGAGCAGTTCTTC. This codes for CSARGSQGRAYNEQFF.